A selection of T cell receptor beta chains follows, all from one sample in a study of blood T cell repertoires in COVID-19. TCRdb's copy holds only in-frame clones and misses some; the assay was immunoSEQ multiplex PCR. The sample lists 250,000 to 350,000 clones; 88% were seen once. What was sequenced was peripheral blood. Receptor source: a woman under 40 with COVID-19, enrolled during active disease. Both conserved end residues are part of each CDR3. The D gene is left open where the match is weak. Not every row has a clone size; where given, it reads once, few, many or a size class.

CDR3 length	D gene	V gene	J gene	clone size	CDR3 DNA	CDR3 protein
15	TRBD1	TRBV9	TRBJ2-2	.	TGTGCCAGCAAGGAGACAGGGGGAAACACCGGGGAGCTGTTTTTT	CASKETGGNTGELFF
15	.	TRBV10-1	TRBJ2-3	.	TGCGCCAGCAGTGAGATGTCGGGGGGCGTTGATACGCAGTATTTT	CASSEMSGGVDTQYF
14	TRBD1	TRBV15	TRBJ1-6	.	TGTGCCACCAGCGCCGACAGGGACAATTCACCCCTCCACTTT	CATSADRDNSPLHF
16	.	TRBV30	TRBJ2-3	.	TGTGCCTGGACGGCCTGGGAGCCCCTTTCCACAGATACGCAGTATTTT	CAWTAWEPLSTDTQYF
13	TRBD1	TRBV6-5	TRBJ1-2	.	TGTGCCAGCAGTTACTCGACAGGGGTAGGCTACACCTTC	CASSYSTGVGYTF
14	.	TRBV18	TRBJ2-1	.	TGTGCCAGCTCCCCGTGGGACTCTGGCAATGAGCAGTTCTTC	CASSPWDSGNEQFF
14	TRBD1	TRBV6-5	TRBJ1-1	once	TGTGCCAGCAGTTATGGACAGGGGCCCACTGAAGCTTTCTTT	CASSYGQGPTEAFF
16	TRBD2	TRBV11-2	TRBJ2-2	many	TGTGCCAGCAGCTTAGCCGGGAGGGCCGCAACCGGGGAGCTGTTTTTT	CASSLAGRAATGELFF
15	TRBD2	TRBV3-1/TRBV3-2	TRBJ2-3	once	TGTGCCAGCAGCCGCGGACTAGCGGGGGGAGATACGCAGTATTTT	CASSRGLAGGDTQYF
16	.	TRBV15	TRBJ2-3	.	TGTGCCACCAGCGGCGGCCGAGGCGCCCACACAGATACGCAGTATTTT	CATSGGRGAHTDTQYF
14	.	TRBV30	TRBJ1-2	.	TGTGCCTGGAGCCTCTCTACGCGTTTTTATGGCTACACCTTC	CAWSLSTRFYGYTF
16	.	TRBV5-1	TRBJ1-1	.	TGCGCCAGCAGCGTTGGCCCCCGGGGAGAAAACACTGAAGCTTTCTTT	CASSVGPRGENTEAFF
15	TRBD1	TRBV6-4	TRBJ1-2	.	TGTGCCAGCAGTCTCCGACAGGGTGCTAACTATGGCTACACCTTC	CASSLRQGANYGYTF
12	.	TRBV2	TRBJ2-7	.	TGTGCCAGCAGTTACGGGACACAAGGGAGGTACTTC	CASSYGTQGRYF
14	TRBD2	TRBV20-1	TRBJ2-3	.	TGCAGTGCTAGTCGTAGCGGGAGCACAGATACGCAGTATTTT	CSASRSGSTDTQYF
18	.	TRBV4-3	TRBJ2-6	.	TGCGCCAGCAGCCAAACGGGCGGAGGGGTCTCTTGGGCCAACGTCCTGACTTTC	CASSQTGGGVSWANVLTF
13	.	TRBV6-5	TRBJ1-6	.	TGTGCCAGCAACCGACGGGAAGGAGCACCCCTCCACTTT	CASNRREGAPLHF
15	TRBD1	TRBV28	TRBJ2-5	.	TGTGCCAGCAGTCCGGACAGGGCGAGGTGGGAGACCCAGTACTTC	CASSPDRARWETQYF
15	.	TRBV9	TRBJ2-3	.	TGTGCCAGCAGCGGGACAGTTCTAACAACAGATACGCAGTATTTT	CASSGTVLTTDTQYF
17	.	TRBV21-1	TRBJ2-3	.	TGTGCCAGCAGCAAAACCCACGGACAGGCTAGCACAGATACGCAGTATTTT	CASSKTHGQASTDTQYF